This is a list of T cell receptor beta chains from one sample in a study of T cell changes during pregnancy in multiple sclerosis. Only in-frame clones appear in the TCRdb table, and some are missing; sequencing was by immunoSEQ multiplex PCR. The sample comprises about 85,000 clones, roughly 92% of which are singletons, and under 3% rests with the top ten. The sequencing used peripheral blood, collected in the first trimester of pregnancy. These receptors were obtained from a female donor with multiple sclerosis, enrolled in a pregnancy study. Each CDR3 is given with its conserved first and last residue. D genes are given only for firm matches. A row's size may be missing; if present it is once, few, many or a size class.

J | D | size | V | CDR3 | DNA
TRBJ2-5 | TRBD1 | - | TRBV6-1 | CASSGAATGSETQYF | TGTGCCAGCAGTGGGGCGGCGACAGGGTCGGAGACCCAGTACTTC
TRBJ1-4 | - | - | TRBV7-9 | CASTRPAGLEKLFF | TGTGCCAGCACCCGCCCGGCAGGGCTCGAAAAACTGTTTTTT
TRBJ2-7 | TRBD2 | - | TRBV7-6 | CASSLESLAGEQYF | TGTGCCAGCAGCTTAGAGTCTCTAGCGGGGGAGCAGTACTTC
TRBJ2-7 | - | - | TRBV4-1 | CASSQDPDSSSYEQYF | TGCGCCAGCAGCCAAGATCCGGACAGTAGCTCCTACGAGCAGTACTTC
TRBJ2-2 | - | - | TRBV4-1 | CASSHTGVGTGELFF | TGCGCCAGCAGCCATACAGGTGTCGGCACCGGGGAGCTGTTTTTT
TRBJ2-3 | TRBD2 | once | TRBV29-1 | CSAQTSGGRSTDTQYF | TGCAGCGCACAGACTAGCGGGGGTAGAAGCACAGATACGCAGTATTTT
TRBJ1-4 | TRBD1 | - | TRBV6-5 | CASSPGGISNEKLFF | TGTGCCAGCAGTCCAGGGGGTATTTCTAATGAAAAACTGTTTTTT
TRBJ2-3 | - | - | TRBV7-6 | CASSLGASTDTQYF | TGTGCCAGCAGCTTGGGGGCTAGCACAGATACGCAGTATTTT
TRBJ2-6 | TRBD2 | - | TRBV25-1 | CASNSVGGDSGANVLTF | TGTGCCAGCAACTCCGTTGGGGGGGACTCTGGGGCCAACGTCCTGACTTTC
TRBJ2-7 | TRBD2 | - | TRBV7-6 | CASSSSGRLSYEQYF | TGTGCCAGCAGCTCTAGCGGGAGACTCTCCTACGAGCAGTACTTC
TRBJ2-1 | - | - | TRBV5-1 | CASSLLDREQFF | TGCGCCAGCAGCTTGCTGGACAGAGAGCAGTTCTTC
TRBJ2-3 | TRBD2 | - | TRBV29-1 | CSSRQAGGTDTQYF | TGCAGCTCCCGTCAAGCGGGAGGCACAGATACGCAGTATTTT
TRBJ2-7 | - | once | TRBV5-1 | CASSSTGPPYEQYF | TGCGCCAGCAGCTCGACAGGACCGCCCTACGAGCAGTACTTC
TRBJ2-4 | - | - | TRBV5-4 | CASSSPGEAGNYLNIQYF | TGTGCCAGCAGCTCCCCGGGGGAAGCGGGCAACTACCTAAACATTCAGTACTTC
TRBJ2-4 | TRBD2 | - | TRBV2 | CASSKRTSGALAKNIQYF | TGTGCCAGCAGTAAACGGACTAGCGGGGCTCTAGCCAAAAACATTCAGTACTTC
TRBJ2-3 | - | - | TRBV5-4 | CASSLDGASTDTQYF | TGTGCCAGCAGCTTGGATGGAGCTAGCACAGATACGCAGTATTTT
TRBJ2-5 | - | - | TRBV9 | CASSAQGFSETQYF | TGTGCCAGCAGCGCGCAGGGGTTCAGTGAGACCCAGTACTTC
TRBJ2-3 | TRBD1 | - | TRBV5-4 | CASSPGQGRGTDTQYF | TGTGCCAGCAGCCCCGGACAGGGGCGGGGCACAGATACGCAGTATTTT
TRBJ1-1 | TRBD1 | - | TRBV4-3 | CASSQIQGPNTEAFF | TGCGCCAGCAGCCAGATACAGGGGCCCAACACTGAAGCTTTCTTT
TRBJ2-1 | - | - | TRBV27 | CASSLPPTRSNEQFF | TGTGCCAGCAGTTTACCCCCGACTCGGAGCAATGAGCAGTTCTTC
TRBJ1-2 | TRBD1 | once | TRBV4-3 | CASSQDRGTGDRYTF | TGCGCCAGCAGCCAAGATAGAGGAACAGGGGATCGCTACACCTTC
TRBJ2-2 | TRBD1 | - | TRBV9 | CASSALQGAAYTGELFF | TGTGCCAGCAGCGCATTACAGGGGGCAGCGTACACCGGGGAGCTGTTTTTT
TRBJ2-7 | TRBD2 | - | TRBV7-7 | CASSPGLAGGVEQYF | TGTGCTAGCAGCCCGGGACTAGCGGGAGGTGTCGAGCAGTACTTC
TRBJ2-5 | TRBD2 | - | TRBV14 | CASSLGLAGGTQYF | TGTGCCAGCAGCCTCGGACTAGCGGGAGGGACCCAGTACTTC
TRBJ1-1 | - | - | TRBV4-3 | CASSQAIDTEAFF | TGCGCCAGCAGCCAAGCTATCGACACTGAAGCTTTCTTT
TRBJ2-7 | TRBD2 | - | TRBV27 | CASSPLGLAGPYEQYF | TGTGCCAGCTCCCCACTAGGACTAGCGGGACCCTACGAGCAGTACTTC
TRBJ1-2 | - | - | TRBV5-5 | CASSLVWQPDLARGYTF | TGTGCCAGCAGCTTGGTATGGCAGCCCGACCTCGCCAGGGGCTACACCTTC
TRBJ1-2 | - | - | TRBV5-4 | CASSWGSGDYGYTF | TGTGCCAGCAGCTGGGGGTCGGGGGACTATGGCTACACCTTC